A single sample gave rise to the 4 T cell receptor beta chains below, sequenced in a study of shared clonotypes between healthy human individuals (dated by TCRdb to 2018 to 2020). Receptor libraries were prepared by the immunoSEQ multiplex PCR assay. TCRdb retrieved this table from immuneACCESS and kept in-frame rearrangements only. Not all clones are present; in checked studies, unresolved V genes account for under half, and no reason is known for the remainder. The sample has around 940,000 clones on record, around 80% of them singletons. The ten largest account for about 1.5% of the sample. The sequenced sample consisted of memory CD4+ T cells sorted from blood. The sample's cell subset or site label is to be understood as: CD45RA-negative fraction. These receptors were obtained from a man younger than 35 in good health.

This chain links TRBV5-4 with TRBJ1-2; D ambiguous. The CDR3 is made up of 12 amino acids. Germline-derived CDR1 and CDR2 are SGHNT and YYREEE (reference sequence). The V and J ends lost 4 bases and 8 bases respectively, with 12 bases between them. CDR3 bases: TGTGCCAGCAGCCCGATGACCGGCGGCTACACCTTC. Translating gives CASSPMTGGYTF.

J is TRBJ2-7 and V is TRBV6-5, with D perhaps TRBD2 (5 bases). The germline V gene has CDR1 MNHEY and CDR2 SVGAGI. The V gene lost 8 bases and the J gene lost 6 bases, with 14 bases spanning the gap. The CDR3 has 12 residues. For the CDR3, the DNA is TGTGCCAGCGAACCGAAGGCGGGCGAGCAGTACTTC. This codes for CASEPKAGEQYF.

About this clone itself: Additional DNA sequences in this sample encode the identical CDR3. The chain is built from TRBV5-1 and TRBJ2-5, with D perhaps being TRBD1 or TRBD2 (6 bases each). Germline lookup yields CDR1 SGHRS and CDR2 YFSETQ. The CDR3 runs 13 residues. Deletions cut 2 bases from V and 3 bases from J, with 8 bases between. DNA for the CDR3: TGCGCCAGCAGCTTAAGGGGGGAAGAGACCCAGTACTTC. Its protein is CASSLRGEETQYF.

The genes are TRBV9 and TRBJ2-7; D may be TRBD2 (7 bases). Trimming removed 3 bases from V and 1 base from J, with 8 bases in between. Germline lookup yields CDR1 SGDLS and CDR2 YYNGEE. The CDR3 contains 13 residues. CDR3 loop: CASSEGGSYEQYF. CDR3 DNA: TGTGCCAGCAGCGAGGGGGGGTCCTACGAGCAGTACTTC.